Listed below are T cell receptor beta chains from one sample, sequenced in a study of cytomegalovirus exposure and HLA in healthy donors. The repertoire was sequenced with immunoSEQ multiplex PCR; TCRdb's copy has only in-frame clones and lacks some. Of 200,000 or so clones detected, roughly three quarters appear once; the ten largest clones hold roughly 1.6%. Sequenced sample: PBMCs. The receptors derive from a man aged 50 or older in good health and CMV-seronegative. CDR3s leave out the opening cysteine and the closing phenylalanine or tryptophan.

length: 13
V: TRBV2
J: TRBJ2-2
CDR3: ASSFEGQNTGELF

length: 12
V: TRBV30
J: TRBJ2-6
CDR3: ACNRESGANVLT

length: 13
V: TRBV6-5
J: TRBJ1-1
CDR3: ASSLQGSMNTEAF

length: 13
V: TRBV7-3
J: TRBJ2-1
CDR3: ASSTTGGAGNEQF

length: 15
V: TRBV19
J: TRBJ1-4
CDR3: ASGPWGLGSTNEKLF

length: 12
V: TRBV4-1
J: .
CDR3: ASSQEGSSYEQY

length: 12
V: TRBV5-6
J: TRBJ2-2
CDR3: ASSPGLNTGELF

length: 13
V: TRBV18
J: TRBJ2-7
CDR3: ASSPRTGEPHEQY

length: 14
V: TRBV9
J: TRBJ1-2
CDR3: ASSVARDSANYGYT

length: 13
V: TRBV9
J: TRBJ2-1
CDR3: ASSMSGNPYNEQF

length: 13
V: TRBV7-7
J: TRBJ2-7
CDR3: ASSLGQGDNYEQY

length: 12
V: TRBV5-1
J: TRBJ1-2
CDR3: ASSLAGEGYGYT

length: 11
V: TRBV27
J: TRBJ1-6
CDR3: ASSQGQNSPLH

length: 10
V: TRBV29-1
J: TRBJ2-5
CDR3: SVGAGGRDQY

length: 13
V: TRBV6-5
J: TRBJ2-2
CDR3: ASSLTAPGPGELF

length: 12
V: TRBV28
J: TRBJ1-1
CDR3: ASSLDSTTVEAF

length: 11
V: TRBV28
J: TRBJ1-2
CDR3: ASSLTGVGGYT

length: 12
V: TRBV6-1
J: TRBJ2-4
CDR3: ASRTEEGLGIQY

length: 12
V: TRBV4-1
J: TRBJ1-1
CDR3: ASSQDPRTGGAF

length: 12
V: TRBV5-8
J: TRBJ1-1
CDR3: ASGLLVLNTEAF

length: 13
V: TRBV9
J: TRBJ2-3
CDR3: ASSLTSGLYHTQY

length: 12
V: TRBV6-6
J: TRBJ2-1
CDR3: ASSSRGGHNEQF

length: 12
V: TRBV13
J: TRBJ2-3
CDR3: ASSLELFTDTQY

length: 13
V: TRBV9
J: TRBJ2-1
CDR3: ASSVEGGGYNEQF

length: 12
V: TRBV4-1
J: TRBJ2-7
CDR3: ASSRPGGIYEQY

length: 13
V: TRBV30
J: TRBJ2-7
CDR3: AWSPSGRATYEQY

length: 14
V: TRBV4-2
J: TRBJ1-1
CDR3: ASSQNPTGSRTEAF

length: 14
V: TRBV6-5
J: TRBJ2-3
CDR3: ASSYEVAGSTDTQY

length: 11
V: TRBV9
J: TRBJ2-7
CDR3: ASSVGQGARQY

length: 14
V: TRBV5-4
J: TRBJ2-2
CDR3: ASSLGLAGVVGELF

length: 18
V: TRBV5-8
J: TRBJ2-6
CDR3: ASRTTGQGPRSSGANVLT

length: 9
V: TRBV6-1
J: TRBJ2-7
CDR3: ASSPPYEQY

length: 9
V: TRBV6-6
J: TRBJ2-5
CDR3: ASSETGTQY

length: 15
V: TRBV4-1
J: TRBJ1-2
CDR3: ASSQTWDRWEGYGYT

length: 11
V: TRBV5-6
J: TRBJ1-1
CDR3: ASSLRRDREAF

length: 12
V: TRBV30
J: TRBJ2-7
CDR3: AWSREGTPYEQY

length: 15
V: TRBV4-1
J: TRBJ2-1
CDR3: ASSQAISGIPYNEQF

length: 13
V: TRBV27
J: TRBJ2-3
CDR3: ASSSLQLDTDTQY

length: 12
V: TRBV9
J: TRBJ2-5
CDR3: ASSKTSGQETQY

length: 13
V: TRBV28
J: TRBJ1-5
CDR3: ASSFTGESNQPQH

length: 15
V: TRBV30
J: TRBJ1-1
CDR3: AWSVPGTGAMNTEAF

length: 15
V: TRBV27
J: TRBJ2-3
CDR3: ASSLVRGGHSTDTQY

length: 11
V: TRBV2
J: TRBJ1-2
CDR3: ASSETGGDGYT

length: 13
V: TRBV7-9
J: TRBJ1-3
CDR3: SSSSRRDSGNTIY

length: 13
V: TRBV18
J: TRBJ2-1
CDR3: ASSLHRGKTDEQF

length: 13
V: TRBV4-1
J: TRBJ1-6
CDR3: ASSQDPGGVSPLH

length: 13
V: TRBV7-3
J: TRBJ2-6
CDR3: ASSFLEAKANVLT

length: 14
V: TRBV4-1
J: TRBJ2-1
CDR3: ASSQVGGTGAGEQF

length: 13
V: TRBV6-1
J: TRBJ1-5
CDR3: ASSEGRSLYQPQH

length: 11
V: TRBV28
J: TRBJ1-1
CDR3: ASGSSVRGEAF

length: 13
V: TRBV27
J: TRBJ2-7
CDR3: ASSPGLAGIVEQY

length: 17
V: TRBV5-1
J: TRBJ1-3
CDR3: ASSFGTGTYMFSGNTIY

length: 12
V: TRBV9
J: TRBJ2-1
CDR3: ASRPLSGGDEQF